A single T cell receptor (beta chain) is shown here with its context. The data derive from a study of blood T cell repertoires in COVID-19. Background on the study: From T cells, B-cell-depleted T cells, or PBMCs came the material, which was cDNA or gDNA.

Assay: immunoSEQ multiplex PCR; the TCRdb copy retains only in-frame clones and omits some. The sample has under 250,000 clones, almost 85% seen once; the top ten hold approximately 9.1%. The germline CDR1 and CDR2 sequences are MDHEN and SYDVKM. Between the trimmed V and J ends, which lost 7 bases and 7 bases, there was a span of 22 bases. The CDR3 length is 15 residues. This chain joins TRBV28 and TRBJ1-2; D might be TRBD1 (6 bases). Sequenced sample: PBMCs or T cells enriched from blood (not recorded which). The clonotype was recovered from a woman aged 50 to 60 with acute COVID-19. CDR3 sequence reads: CASTAEDRLGGGYTF. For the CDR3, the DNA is TGTGCCAGCACCGCCGAGGACAGATTAGGGGGTGGCTACACCTTC.